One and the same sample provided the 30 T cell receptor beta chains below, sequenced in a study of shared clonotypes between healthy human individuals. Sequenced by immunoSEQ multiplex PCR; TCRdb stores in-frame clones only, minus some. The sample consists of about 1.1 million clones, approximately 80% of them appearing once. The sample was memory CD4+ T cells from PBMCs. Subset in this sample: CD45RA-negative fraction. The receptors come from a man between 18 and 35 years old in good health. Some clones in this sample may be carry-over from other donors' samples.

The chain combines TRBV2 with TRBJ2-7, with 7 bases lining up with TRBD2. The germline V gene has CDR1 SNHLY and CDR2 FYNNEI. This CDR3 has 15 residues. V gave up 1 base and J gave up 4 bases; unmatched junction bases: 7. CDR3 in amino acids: CASSEEGLVVYEQYF. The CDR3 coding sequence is TGTGCCAGCAGTGAAGAAGGACTAGTGGTTTACGAGCAGTACTTC.

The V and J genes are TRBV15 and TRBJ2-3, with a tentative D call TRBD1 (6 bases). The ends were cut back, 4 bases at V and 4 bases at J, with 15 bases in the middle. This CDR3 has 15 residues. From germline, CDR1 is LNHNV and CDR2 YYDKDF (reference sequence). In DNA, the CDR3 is TGTGCCACCAGCACCGATGGACAGCCCGCAGATACGCAGTATTTT. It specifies CATSTDGQPADTQYF.

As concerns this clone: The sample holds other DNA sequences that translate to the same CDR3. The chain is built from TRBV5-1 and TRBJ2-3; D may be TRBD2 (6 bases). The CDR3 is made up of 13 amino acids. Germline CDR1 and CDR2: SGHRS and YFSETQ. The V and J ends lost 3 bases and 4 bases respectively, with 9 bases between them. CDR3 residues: CASSWGLADTQYF. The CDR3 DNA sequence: TGCGCCAGCAGCTGGGGACTTGCAGATACGCAGTATTTT.

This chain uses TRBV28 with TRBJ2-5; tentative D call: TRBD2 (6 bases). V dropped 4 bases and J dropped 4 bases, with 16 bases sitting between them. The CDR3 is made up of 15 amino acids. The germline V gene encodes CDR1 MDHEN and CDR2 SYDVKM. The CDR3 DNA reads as TGTGCCAGCAGTTCCCCGGGGCGGAGGGGAGAGACCCAGTACTTC. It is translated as CASSSPGRRGETQYF. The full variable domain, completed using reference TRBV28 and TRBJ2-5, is DVKVTQSSRYLVKRTGEKVFLECVQDMDHENMFWYRQDPGLGLRLIYFSYDVKMKEKGDIPEGYSVSREKKERFSLILESASTNQTSMYLCASSSPGRRGETQYFGPGTRLLVL.

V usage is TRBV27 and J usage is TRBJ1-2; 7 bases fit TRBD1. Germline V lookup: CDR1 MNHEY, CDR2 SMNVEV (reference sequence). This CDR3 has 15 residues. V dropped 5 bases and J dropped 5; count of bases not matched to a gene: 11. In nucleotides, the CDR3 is TGTGCCAGCAGTCCTCAGGGACAGCCCCGGTATGGCTACACCTTC. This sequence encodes CASSPQGQPRYGYTF.

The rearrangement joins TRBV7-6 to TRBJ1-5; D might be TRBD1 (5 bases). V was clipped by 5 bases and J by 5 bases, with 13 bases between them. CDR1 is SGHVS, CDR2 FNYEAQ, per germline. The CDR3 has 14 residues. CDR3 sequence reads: CASSLGTVDQPQHF. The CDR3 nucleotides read TGTGCCAGCAGCCTCGGGACGGTTGATCAGCCCCAGCATTTT. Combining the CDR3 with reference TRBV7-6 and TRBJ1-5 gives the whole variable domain GAGVSQSPRYKVTKRGQDVALRCDPISGHVSLYWYRQALGQGPEFLTYFNYEAQQDKSGLPNDRFSAERPEGSISTLTIQRTEQRDSAMYRCASSLGTVDQPQHFGDGTRLSIL.

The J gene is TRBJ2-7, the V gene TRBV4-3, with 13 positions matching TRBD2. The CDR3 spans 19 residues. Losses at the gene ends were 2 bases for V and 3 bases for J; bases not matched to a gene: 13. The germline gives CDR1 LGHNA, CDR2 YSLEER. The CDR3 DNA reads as TGCGCCAGCAGCCAAACCCGGGGACTAGCGGGACTGGGACGCTACGAGCAGTACTTC. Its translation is CASSQTRGLAGLGRYEQYF.

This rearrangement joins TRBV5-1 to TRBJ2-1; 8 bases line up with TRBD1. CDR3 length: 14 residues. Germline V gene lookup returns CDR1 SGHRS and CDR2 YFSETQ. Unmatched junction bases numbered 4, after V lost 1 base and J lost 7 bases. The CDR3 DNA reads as TGCGCCAGCAGCTTGCAGGGGGCGGAAAATGAGCAGTTCTTC. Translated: CASSLQGAENEQFF.

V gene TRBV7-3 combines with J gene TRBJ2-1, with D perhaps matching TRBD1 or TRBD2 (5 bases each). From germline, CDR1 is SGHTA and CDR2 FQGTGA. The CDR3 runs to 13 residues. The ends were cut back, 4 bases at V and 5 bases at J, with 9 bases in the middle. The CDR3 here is CASSSGTDNEQFF. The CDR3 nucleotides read TGTGCCAGCAGCTCCGGGACCGACAATGAGCAGTTCTTC. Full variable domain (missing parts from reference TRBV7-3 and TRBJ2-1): GAGVSQTPSNKVTEKGKYVELRCDPISGHTALYWYRQSLGQGPEFLIYFQGTGAADDSGLPNDRFFAVRPEGSVSTLKIQRTERGDSAVYLCASSSGTDNEQFFGPGTRLTVL.

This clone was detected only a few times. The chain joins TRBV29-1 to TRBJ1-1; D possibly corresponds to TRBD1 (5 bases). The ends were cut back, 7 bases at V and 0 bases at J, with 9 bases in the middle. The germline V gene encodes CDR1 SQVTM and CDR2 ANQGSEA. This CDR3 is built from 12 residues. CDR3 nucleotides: TGCAGCGCTGGACACATGAACACTGAAGCTTTCTTT. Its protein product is CSAGHMNTEAFF. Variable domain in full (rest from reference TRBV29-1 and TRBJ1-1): SAVISQKPSRDICQRGTSLTIQCQVDSQVTMMFWYRQQPGQSLTLIATANQGSEATYESGFVIDKFPISRPNLTFSTLTVSNMSPEDSSIYLCSAGHMNTEAFFGQGTRLTVV.

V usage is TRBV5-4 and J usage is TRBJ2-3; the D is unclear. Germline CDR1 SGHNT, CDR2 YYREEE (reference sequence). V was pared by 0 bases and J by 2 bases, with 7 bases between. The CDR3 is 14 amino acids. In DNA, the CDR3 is TGTGCCAGCAGCTTGGAGGTAATCACAGATACGCAGTATTTT. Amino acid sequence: CASSLEVITDTQYF.

The CDR3 here is CSVGGTEGTDTQYF. DNA for the CDR3: TGCAGCGTTGGAGGGACAGAGGGCACAGATACGCAGTATTTT. The chain employs TRBV29-1 and TRBJ2-3; TRBD1 matches 7 bases. This CDR3 comprises 14 residues. V lost 4 bases to trimming and J lost 1 base; unmatched junction nucleotides: 5. Germline-derived CDR1 and CDR2 are SQVTM and ANQGSEA.

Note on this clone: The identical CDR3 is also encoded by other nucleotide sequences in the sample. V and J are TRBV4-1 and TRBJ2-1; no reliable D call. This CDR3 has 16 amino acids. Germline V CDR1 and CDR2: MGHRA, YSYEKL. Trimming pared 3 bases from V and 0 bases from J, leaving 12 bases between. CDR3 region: CASSQVDLISYNEQFF. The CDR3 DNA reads TGCGCCAGCAGCCAGGTCGACCTGATCTCCTACAATGAGCAGTTCTTC.

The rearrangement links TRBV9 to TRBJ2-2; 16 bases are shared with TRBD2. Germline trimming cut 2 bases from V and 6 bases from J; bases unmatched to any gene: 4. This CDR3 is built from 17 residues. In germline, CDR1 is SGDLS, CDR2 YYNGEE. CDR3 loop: CASSVGLAGGHAGELFF. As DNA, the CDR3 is TGTGCCAGCAGCGTGGGACTAGCGGGAGGGCATGCCGGGGAGCTGTTTTTT.

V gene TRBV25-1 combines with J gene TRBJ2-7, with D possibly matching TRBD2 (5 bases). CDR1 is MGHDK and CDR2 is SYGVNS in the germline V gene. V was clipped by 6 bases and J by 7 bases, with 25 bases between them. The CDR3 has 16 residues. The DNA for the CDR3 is TGTGCCAGCAGGGGTTTGGATAAACTGGGAGTAAGGGAGCAGTACTTC. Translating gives CASRGLDKLGVREQYF.

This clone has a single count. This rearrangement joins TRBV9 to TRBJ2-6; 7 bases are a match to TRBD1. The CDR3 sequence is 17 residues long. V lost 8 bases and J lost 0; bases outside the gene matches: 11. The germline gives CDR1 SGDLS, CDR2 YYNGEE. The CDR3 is CARRSTGASSGANVLTF. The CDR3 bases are TGTGCCAGGAGAAGCACAGGGGCAAGCTCTGGGGCCAACGTCCTGACTTTC.

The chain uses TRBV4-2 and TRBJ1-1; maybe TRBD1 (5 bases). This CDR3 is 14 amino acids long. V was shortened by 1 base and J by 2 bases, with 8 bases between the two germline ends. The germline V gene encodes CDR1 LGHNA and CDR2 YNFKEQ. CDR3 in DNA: TGTGCCAGCAGCCAAGGGAGGGGAAACACTGAAGCTTTCTTT. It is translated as CASSQGRGNTEAFF.

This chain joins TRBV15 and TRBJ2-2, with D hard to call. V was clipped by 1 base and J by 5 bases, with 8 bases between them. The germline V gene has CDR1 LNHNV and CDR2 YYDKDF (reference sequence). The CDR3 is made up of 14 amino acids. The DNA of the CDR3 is TGTGCCACCAGCAGAGCCGGCAGTACCGGGGAGCTGTTTTTT. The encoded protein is CATSRAGSTGELFF. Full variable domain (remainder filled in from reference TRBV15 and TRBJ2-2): DAMVIQNPRYQVTQFGKPVTLSCSQTLNHNVMYWYQQKSSQAPKLLFHYYDKDFNNEADTPDNFQSRRPNTSFCFLDIRSPGLGDTAMYLCATSRAGSTGELFFGEGSRLTVL.

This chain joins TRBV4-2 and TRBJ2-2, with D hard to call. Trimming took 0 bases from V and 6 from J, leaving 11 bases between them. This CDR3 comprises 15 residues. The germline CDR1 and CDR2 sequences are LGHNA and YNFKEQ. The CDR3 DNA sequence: TGTGCCAGCAGCCAAGATCTTAGGGCTTCCGGGGAGCTGTTTTTT. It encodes CASSQDLRASGELFF.

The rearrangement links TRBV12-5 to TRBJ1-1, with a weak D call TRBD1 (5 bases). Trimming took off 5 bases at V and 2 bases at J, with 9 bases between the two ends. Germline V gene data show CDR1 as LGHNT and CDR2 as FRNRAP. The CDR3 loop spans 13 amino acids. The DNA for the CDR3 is TGTGCTAGTGGTCGGGGACTAAACACTGAAGCTTTCTTT. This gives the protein CASGRGLNTEAFF.

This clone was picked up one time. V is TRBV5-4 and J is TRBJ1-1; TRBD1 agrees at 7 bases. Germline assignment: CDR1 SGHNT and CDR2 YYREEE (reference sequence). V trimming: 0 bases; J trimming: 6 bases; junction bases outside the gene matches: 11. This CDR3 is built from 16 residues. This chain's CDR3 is CASSLEGAGVSAEAFF. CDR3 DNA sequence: TGTGCCAGCAGCTTGGAGGGGGCAGGGGTCAGCGCTGAAGCTTTCTTT.

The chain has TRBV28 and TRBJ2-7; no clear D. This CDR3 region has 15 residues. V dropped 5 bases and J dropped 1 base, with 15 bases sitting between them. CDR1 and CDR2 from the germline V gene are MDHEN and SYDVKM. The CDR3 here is CASSPRGTMSYEQYF. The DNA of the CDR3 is TGTGCCAGCAGTCCCCGCGGCACTATGTCCTACGAGCAGTACTTC.

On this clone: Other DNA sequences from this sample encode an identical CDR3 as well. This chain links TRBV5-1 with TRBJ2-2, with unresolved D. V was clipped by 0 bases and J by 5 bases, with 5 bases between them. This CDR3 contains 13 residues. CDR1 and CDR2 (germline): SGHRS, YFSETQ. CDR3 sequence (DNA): TGCGCCAGCAGCTTGGAAAGGACCGGGGAGCTGTTTTTT. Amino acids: CASSLERTGELFF.

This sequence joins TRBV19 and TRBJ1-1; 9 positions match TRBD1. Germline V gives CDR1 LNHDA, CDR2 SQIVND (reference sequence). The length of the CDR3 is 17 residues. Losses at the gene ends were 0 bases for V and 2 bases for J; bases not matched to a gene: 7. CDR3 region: CASSIERTGDRNTEAFF. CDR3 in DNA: TGTGCCAGTAGTATAGAGAGGACAGGGGATCGTAACACTGAAGCTTTCTTT.

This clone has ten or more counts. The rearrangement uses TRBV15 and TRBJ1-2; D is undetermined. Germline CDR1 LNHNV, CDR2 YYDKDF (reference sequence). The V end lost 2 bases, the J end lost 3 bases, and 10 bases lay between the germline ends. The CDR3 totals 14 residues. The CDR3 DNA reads TGTGCCACCAGCAGACGACACGGGTACTATGGCTACACCTTC. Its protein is CATSRRHGYYGYTF.

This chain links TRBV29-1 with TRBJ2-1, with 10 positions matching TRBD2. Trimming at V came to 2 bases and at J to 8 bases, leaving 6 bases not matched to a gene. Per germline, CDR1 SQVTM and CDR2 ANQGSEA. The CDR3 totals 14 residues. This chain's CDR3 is CSVEKLAGAHEQFF. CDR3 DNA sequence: TGCAGCGTTGAAAAGCTAGCGGGAGCCCATGAGCAGTTCTTC.

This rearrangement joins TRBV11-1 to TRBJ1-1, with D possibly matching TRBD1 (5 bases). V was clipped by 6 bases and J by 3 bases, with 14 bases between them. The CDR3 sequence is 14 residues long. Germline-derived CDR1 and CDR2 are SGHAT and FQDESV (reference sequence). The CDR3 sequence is CASSWSLGDTEAFF. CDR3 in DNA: TGTGCCAGCAGTTGGTCTCTAGGGGACACTGAAGCTTTCTTT.

CDR3 residues: CASSDSGRAGEQYF. The CDR3, as DNA: TGTGCCAGCAGCGATAGCGGGAGGGCCGGCGAGCAGTACTTC. The rearrangement links TRBV4-2 to TRBJ2-7; TRBD2 matches 11 bases. The CDR3 length is 14 residues. In germline, CDR1 is LGHNA, CDR2 YNFKEQ. After removal of 5 bases from V and 6 bases from J, the junction contained 6 bases not matched to a gene.

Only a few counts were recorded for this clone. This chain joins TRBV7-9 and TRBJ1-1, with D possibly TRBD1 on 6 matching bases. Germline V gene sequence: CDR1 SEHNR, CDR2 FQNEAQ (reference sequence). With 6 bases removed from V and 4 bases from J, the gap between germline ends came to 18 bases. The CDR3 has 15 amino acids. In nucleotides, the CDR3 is TGTGCCAGCAGTCCCCGGGGAGGGGGGCTCACTGAAGCTTTCTTT. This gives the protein CASSPRGGGLTEAFF.

The CDR3 DNA is TGTGCCAGCAGCCTGGACGGTTCACACAATGAGCAGTTCTTC. Translated: CASSLDGSHNEQFF. The chain links TRBV7-9 to TRBJ2-1; no reliable D call. The CDR3 contains 14 residues. Germline CDR1 is SEHNR and CDR2 is FQNEAQ (reference sequence). V was trimmed by 5 bases and J by 5 bases, leaving 13 bases between them.